These 24 T cell receptor beta chains share one sample of origin, sequenced in a study of blood T cell repertoires in COVID-19. Data came from immunoSEQ multiplex PCR; TCRdb stores just in-frame clones and leaves some out. This sample yields approximately 100,000 clones, of which 85% are seen a single time; 2.1% belongs to the top ten. Sample: peripheral blood. The receptors originated from a human donor in a cohort sampled during active COVID-19.

This chain joins TRBV5-6 and TRBJ1-5; D is undetermined. CDR1 and CDR2 (germline): SGHDT, YYEEEE. The CDR3 is 14 residues long. Trimming took 0 bases from V and 8 from J, leaving 12 bases between them. The CDR3 DNA reads as TGTGCCAGCAGCTTGGCTTCTATGAGCAAGCCCCAGCATTTT. Amino acid sequence: CASSLASMSKPQHF. Looking up the rest from reference TRBV5-6 and TRBJ1-5 gives the full variable domain: DAGVTQSPTHLIKTRGQQVTLRCSPKSGHDTVSWYQQALGQGPQFIFQYYEEEERQRGNFPDRFSGHQFPNYSSELNVNALLLGDSALYLCASSLASMSKPQHFGDGTRLSIL.

This sequence joins TRBV28 and TRBJ1-6; D is unclear. CDR1 and CDR2 (germline): MDHEN, SYDVKM. The CDR3 totals 13 residues. V dropped 3 bases and J dropped 8 bases, with 8 bases sitting between them. For the CDR3, the DNA is TGTGCCAGCAGTTTGTCTAACTATTCACCCCTCCACTTT. Encoded protein: CASSLSNYSPLHF.

There are a few counts of this clone. V and J are TRBV21-1 and TRBJ1-3; the table's TRBD1 call for D was not verified on the DNA. TRBV21-1 is a recognized pseudogene. CDR3 size: 17 residues. The CDR3 nucleotides are TGTGCCAGCTCTCCAGGGGAAACAGCAAATGAGGAAAACACCATATATTTT. Encoded protein: CASSPGETANEENTIYF.

The CDR3 loop reads CASSLGGSAPLHF. CDR3 in DNA: TGTGCCAGCAGCTTAGGGGGCAGCGCACCCCTCCACTTT. This sequence joins TRBV7-8 and TRBJ1-6, with a weak D call TRBD1 (5 bases). This CDR3 has 13 amino acids. The V gene lost 1 base and the J gene lost 11 bases, with 9 bases spanning the gap. Germline CDR1 reads SGHVS; CDR2 reads FQNEAQ.

The rearrangement joins TRBV7-9 to TRBJ1-2; D is unclear. The germline V and J ends were trimmed by 8 bases and 0 bases, with 16 bases remaining between them. Per the germline V gene, CDR1 is SEHNR and CDR2 is FQNEAQ (reference sequence). This CDR3 has 15 amino acids. CDR3 in DNA: TGTGCCAGCGATGAGGGCCGGACTACTAACTATGGCTACACCTTC. It encodes CASDEGRTTNYGYTF.

This chain connects TRBV27 to TRBJ2-7; possible D gene TRBD1, 5 bases. Germline assignment: CDR1 MNHEY and CDR2 SMNVEV (reference sequence). With 3 bases removed from V and 3 bases from J, the gap between germline ends came to 9 bases. This CDR3 has 13 residues. The CDR3 here is CASSLTAVYEQYF. In DNA, the CDR3 is TGTGCCAGCAGTTTGACAGCAGTCTACGAGCAGTACTTC.

This clone has a single count. The CDR3 region is CASKGRYQETQYF. The CDR3 DNA sequence: TGTGCCAGCAAAGGGAGGTACCAAGAGACCCAGTACTTC. This rearrangement joins TRBV28 to TRBJ2-5; a weak D match, TRBD2 (6 bases). V lost 7 bases, J lost 0 bases, and 9 bases lay in between. Germline lookup yields CDR1 MDHEN and CDR2 SYDVKM. CDR3 length: 13 residues.

V is TRBV25-1 and J is TRBJ1-1; 9 nucleotides match TRBD1. Looked up from germline, CDR1 is MGHDK and CDR2 is SYGVNS. The CDR3 is 15 amino acids. J lost 1 base, V lost 7 bases, and 7 bases had no gene match. CDR3 in DNA: TGTGCCAGCACCTGGGGACAGGGCGCGAACACTGAAGCTTTCTTT. Amino acid sequence: CASTWGQGANTEAFF.

The DNA of the CDR3 is TGTGCCAGCGCCTTACCGGGACAGGGGGGTATTGGTGAGCAGTTCTTC. Translating it yields CASALPGQGGIGEQFF. The rearrangement links TRBV18 to TRBJ2-1, with 11 bases matching TRBD1. CDR1 is KGHSH and CDR2 is LQKENI in the germline V gene. This CDR3 is built from 16 residues. Trimming took 8 bases from V and 9 from J; bases not matched to a gene: 15.

This clone turned up a few times. CDR3: CASSERGQGRTEAFF. The CDR3 DNA reads as TGTGCCAGCAGTGAAAGGGGACAGGGAAGGACTGAAGCTTTCTTT. The V and J genes are TRBV6-1 and TRBJ1-1; TRBD1 aligns across 9 bases. This CDR3 is built from 15 residues. Trimming took 2 bases from V and 5 from J; bases not matched to a gene: 6. Germline V lookup: CDR1 MNHNS, CDR2 SASEGT.

V gene TRBV6-2 or TRBV6-3 combines with J gene TRBJ2-1, with 14 bases aligning to TRBD2. Germline trimming cut 6 bases from V and 5 bases from J; bases unmatched to any gene: 9. The germline CDR1 and CDR2 sequences are MNHEY and SVGEGT. This CDR3 spans 17 amino acids. Here the CDR3 DNA reads TGTGCCAGCAGCCCCAGACTAGCGGGAGGGCCGCACAATGAGCAGTTCTTC. As protein: CASSPRLAGGPHNEQFF.

The chain combines TRBV18 with TRBJ2-2; 11 bases are shared with TRBD2. Germline CDR1 reads KGHSH; CDR2 reads LQKENI. The CDR3 is 18 amino acids. The J segment lost 2 bases and the V segment lost 0 bases, leaving 5 bases of the junction unmatched. Here the CDR3 DNA reads TGTGCCAGCTCACCACCGGGACTAGCGGTGGGAAACACCGGGGAGCTGTTTTTT. It translates to CASSPPGLAVGNTGELFF.

The chain carries TRBV3-1 (or the pseudogene TRBV3-2) and TRBJ1-2; 7 bases align to TRBD1. The junction had 4 bases not matched to a gene; V was cut back by 0 bases and J by 6 bases. The CDR3 has 14 amino acids. CDR1 is LGHDT, CDR2 YNNKEL, per germline (reference sequence). Here the CDR3 DNA reads TGTGCCAGCAGCCAAGATACACAGGGGAATGGCTACACCTTC. This encodes CASSQDTQGNGYTF.

The chain carries TRBV5-1 and TRBJ1-5; D not resolved. CDR1 and CDR2 (germline): SGHRS, YFSETQ. The CDR3 totals 13 residues. V gave up 4 bases and J gave up 4 bases, with 9 bases separating them. DNA for the CDR3: TGCGCCAGCAGCACCGGGGAAAATCAGCCCCAGCATTTT. This translates into CASSTGENQPQHF.

Here the CDR3 DNA reads TGTGCCAGCTCACCAGACGTGGGAGCGGTCTACGAGCAGTACTTC. Amino acids: CASSPDVGAVYEQYF. This chain links TRBV18 with TRBJ2-7; TRBD2 is a possible D gene (5 bases). The ends were cut back, 2 bases at V and 3 bases at J, with 14 bases in the middle. Germline CDR1 reads KGHSH; CDR2 reads LQKENI. CDR3 length equals 15 residues.

This chain joins TRBV5-1 and TRBJ1-1; D uncertain. Germline V gene lookup returns CDR1 SGHRS and CDR2 YFSETQ. The CDR3 loop spans 15 amino acids. V dropped 0 bases and J dropped 4 bases, with 13 bases sitting between them. CDR3 coding DNA: TGCGCCAGCAGCTTGGCCAATTCAGCAGGCACTGAAGCTTTCTTT. Encoded protein: CASSLANSAGTEAFF.

This chain links TRBV7-8 with TRBJ2-7; 7 bases map to TRBD2. Trimming at V came to 3 bases and at J to 3 bases, leaving 5 bases not matched to a gene. This CDR3 is built from 14 residues. Germline V gives CDR1 SGHVS, CDR2 FQNEAQ. The CDR3 DNA reads TGTGCCAGCAGCTTCCCCGGGAGGAGCTACGAGCAGTACTTC. Amino acid sequence: CASSFPGRSYEQYF. The full variable domain, in which reference TRBV7-8 and TRBJ2-7 provide the parts outside the CDR3, is GAGVSQSPRYKVAKRGQDVALRCDPISGHVSLFWYQQALGQGPEFLTYFQNEAQLDKSGLPSDRFFAERPEGSVSTLKIQRTQQEDSAVYLCASSFPGRSYEQYFGPGTRLTVT.

This clone was seen more than once but under ten times. The DNA for the CDR3 is TGTGCCAGTAGTGCCTCTACCCTTCACAATGAGCAGTTCTTC. Translation: CASSASTLHNEQFF. The V gene is TRBV19, the J gene TRBJ2-1, with D hard to call. V was cut by 5 bases and J by 5 bases, with 13 bases left in between. The CDR3 has 14 amino acids. Germline CDR1 reads LNHDA; CDR2 reads SQIVND (reference sequence). Full variable domain (missing parts from reference TRBV19 and TRBJ2-1): DGGITQSPKYLFRKEGQNVTLSCEQNLNHDAMYWYRQDPGQGLRLIYYSQIVNDFQKGDIAEGYSVSREKKESFPLTVTSAQKNPTAFYLCASSASTLHNEQFFGPGTRLTVL.

There are a few counts of this clone. V and J are TRBV7-9 and TRBJ2-1; 8 bases match TRBD2. V lost 4 bases and J lost 10; bases outside the gene matches: 9. This CDR3 is built from 14 residues. The V gene's germline CDR1 is SEHNR and CDR2 FQNEAQ (reference sequence). CDR3 loop: CASSSVVAGTEQFF. The DNA for the CDR3 is TGTGCCAGCAGCTCCGTAGTAGCGGGGACAGAGCAGTTCTTC.

The V gene is TRBV30, the J gene TRBJ2-1; TRBD2 aligns across 7 bases. Germline-derived CDR1 and CDR2 are GTSNPN and SVGIG (reference sequence). The length of the CDR3 is 13 residues. Trimming cost V 2 bases and J 2 bases; bases outside gene matches: 0. The CDR3 DNA reads TGTGCCTGGAGTAGCGGGACCTACAATGAGCAGTTCTTC. This gives the protein CAWSSGTYNEQFF.

For the CDR3, the DNA is TGTGCCAGCAGTTACTCGATCGGGGGGCAGTACTTC. Translation: CASSYSIGGQYF. The chain has TRBV6-6 and TRBJ2-7; D possibly corresponds to TRBD2 (6 bases). The germline gives CDR1 MNHNY, CDR2 SVGAGI (reference sequence). The CDR3 consists of 12 residues. V dropped 0 bases and J dropped 9 bases, with 9 bases sitting between them.

This chain links TRBV10-3 with TRBJ2-7; D is unresolved. The CDR3 length is 15 residues. CDR1 is ENHRY, CDR2 SYGVKD, per germline. Trimming left V 2 bases short and J 4 bases short, with 15 bases between. The CDR3 DNA reads TGTGCCATCAGTGAGGGGCTACCTCCTGGGTACGAGCAGTACTTC. It codes for CAISEGLPPGYEQYF.

V and J are TRBV18 and TRBJ2-7, with D perhaps TRBD1 (5 bases). The V and J ends lost 0 bases and 2 bases respectively, with 8 bases between them. CDR1 is KGHSH and CDR2 is LQKENI in the germline V gene. This CDR3 contains 14 residues. DNA of the CDR3: TGTGCCAGCTCACCACCAGGGGCGACCTACGAGCAGTACTTC. Protein sequence: CASSPPGATYEQYF.

This chain links TRBV11-2 with TRBJ2-7, with D hard to call. Germline loops: CDR1 SGHAT, CDR2 FQNNGV. Trimming left V 1 base short and J 0 bases short, with 4 bases between. There are 13 residues in the CDR3. CDR3 DNA: TGTGCCAGCAGCTTAGGGCCCTCCTACGAGCAGTACTTC. This encodes CASSLGPSYEQYF.